This TCR beta chain was obtained from a study of cytomegalovirus exposure and HLA in healthy donors. Study-level points and caveats: Later analysis reportedly placed an Asian-associated ancestry cluster below the roughly 680-donor mean in N-insertions. In an earlier analysis, in approximately 570 donors, most V segments appeared productive either ~90% or ~30% of the time.

For this clone: Its matching antigen is unknown.

The PCR employed 60 Vbeta primers together with 13 Jbeta primers. TCRdb's table, derived via immunoSEQ multiplex PCR, lists solely in-frame clones and lacks some. Found here are about 160,000 clones, about 81% of them singletons; the top ten hold 1.5% to 2%. The CDR3 is made up of 14 amino acids. Trimming took off 1 base at V and 5 bases at J, with 13 bases between the two ends. CDR1 is SGHRS and CDR2 is YFSETQ in the germline V gene. The sequenced sample consisted of PBMCs. This clonotype originated in a woman aged 18-29 years in good health and CMV-seronegative. The rearrangement links TRBV5-1 to TRBJ2-7; D is perhaps TRBD1 (6 bases). The CDR3 loop is CASSLPGTIHEQYF. The DNA for the CDR3 is TGCGCCAGCAGCTTGCCCGGGACAATCCACGAGCAGTACTTC.